This T cell receptor beta chain was profiled in a study of vaccination and CD4 T cells after COVID-19. As concerns this clonotype: Its specificity is unknown.

Sample treatment: roughly 10-day PBMC culture with coronavirus spike peptide pools or control peptides (ViraFEST assay). V was clipped by 2 bases and J by 3 bases, with 14 bases between them. Germline V lookup: CDR1 MNHEY, CDR2 SMNVEV (reference sequence). The CDR3 length is 16 residues. The Oncomine TCR Beta short-read assay was applied to DNA of cultured CD4+ T cells. Each CDR3 protein is one row after TCRdb ran MiXCR on the PCR reads. The table lists 15,000 to 20,000 distinct CDR3 sequences, about 50% of them singletons. Material for sequencing was CD4+ T cells from blood, cultured in vitro. The sequence was obtained from a human donor who had recovered from COVID-19. This chain links TRBV27 with TRBJ2-1, with a tentative D call TRBD2 (5 bases). Here the CDR3 reads CASSLAWTQNYNEQFF. CDR3 nucleotides: TGTGCCAGCAGTTTAGCGTGGACTCAGAACTACAATGAGCAGTTCTTC.